A selection of T cell receptor beta chains follows, all from one sample in a study of T cell responses to AZD1222 COVID-19 vaccine. The repertoire was sequenced with immunoSEQ multiplex PCR; TCRdb's copy has only in-frame clones and lacks some. The table records fewer than 110,000 clones, roughly 90% of them present only once. Sequenced here: peripheral blood, sampled 28 days after the second AZD1222 dose. The receptors were gathered from an adult who received the AZD1222 COVID-19 vaccine. Both conserved end residues are part of each CDR3. A D gene is named only where the DNA matches it firmly. Only part of the rows carry a size: once, few, many, or a class if the clone is expanded.

D gene	J gene	CDR3 length	V gene	clone size	CDR3 DNA	CDR3 protein
TRBD2	TRBJ2-1	16	TRBV10-3	NA	TGTGCCATCAGTGAGTCGTGGAGCGGGAGGAACAATGAGCAGTTCTTC	CAISESWSGRNNEQFF
NA	TRBJ1-5	13	TRBV2	NA	TGTGCCAGCGGGGGGGCAGGGGATCAGCCCCAGCATTTT	CASGGAGDQPQHF
NA	TRBJ1-4	13	TRBV2	once	TGTGCCAGCACCCGGGACTCGGCAGAAAAACTGTTTTTT	CASTRDSAEKLFF
NA	TRBJ1-2	13	TRBV2	many	TGTGCCAGCGATGTTGGCGGCTTCTATGGCTACACCTTC	CASDVGGFYGYTF
NA	TRBJ2-1	14	TRBV7-8	NA	TGTGCCAGCAGCCCAAGGGCCGGGGGTATGGGTCAGTTCTTC	CASSPRAGGMGQFF
NA	TRBJ1-2	12	TRBV6-1	NA	TGTGCCAGCAGTGAAACCGGTCTTGTCTACACCTTC	CASSETGLVYTF
NA	TRBJ1-6	16	TRBV4-2	NA	TGTGCCAGCAGCCAAGATGGGGCTTCTGCGGCTTCACCCCTCCACTTT	CASSQDGASAASPLHF
TRBD1	TRBJ1-2	13	TRBV29-1	few	TGCAGCGTTGAAGATGGGACAGCCTATGGCTACACCTTC	CSVEDGTAYGYTF
NA	TRBJ2-1	12	TRBV25-1	NA	TGTGCCAGCAGTGGGGGAGCGGGTCCGCAGTTCTTC	CASSGGAGPQFF
NA	TRBJ1-6	13	TRBV5-1	NA	TGCGCCAGCAGCCAAGACAATAATTCACCCCTCCACTTT	CASSQDNNSPLHF
NA	TRBJ2-2	20	TRBV15	NA	TGTGCCACCAGCAGAGAGGTGTTTCGGATTGGCGGAACGAACACCGGGGAGCTGTTTTTT	CATSREVFRIGGTNTGELFF
NA	TRBJ1-6	16	TRBV5-1	NA	TGCGCCAGCAGCTTGGTACAGGAGGGCTTGAGGTCACCCCTCCACTTT	CASSLVQEGLRSPLHF
TRBD2	TRBJ2-5	18	TRBV7-9	once	TGTGCCAGCAGCTGGGGACGGGGCAGCGGGGGACCCCAAGAGACCCAGTACTTC	CASSWGRGSGGPQETQYF
NA	TRBJ2-7	13	TRBV6-5	NA	TGTGCCAGCAGTTACCGCCCTTCGTACGAGCAGTACTTC	CASSYRPSYEQYF